This TCR beta chain was profiled in a study of cytomegalovirus exposure and HLA in healthy donors. V was cut by 2 bases and J by 4 bases, with 18 bases left in between. The CDR3 loop spans 16 amino acids. Germline V CDR1 and CDR2: SGHVS, FQNEAQ. Primers: 60 Vbeta forward and 13 Jbeta reverse. The data were produced by immunoSEQ multiplex PCR, yet TCRdb's version contains in-frame clones alone and is incomplete. The table shows hundreds of thousands of clones, with 70% to 80% occurring only once. Sequencing used PBMCs. The sequence was obtained from a girl aged 2-10 years in good health and CMV-seronegative. This sequence joins TRBV7-8 and TRBJ2-7; D perhaps matches TRBD2 (6 bases). CDR3 protein: CASSLRRDSWIYEQYF. As DNA, the CDR3 is TGTGCCAGCAGCTTACGGAGGGACTCGTGGATTTACGAGCAGTACTTC. Combining the CDR3 with reference TRBV7-8 and TRBJ2-7 gives the whole variable domain GAGVSQSPRYKVAKRGQDVALRCDPISGHVSLFWYQQALGQGPEFLTYFQNEAQLDKSGLPSDRFFAERPEGSVSTLKIQRTQQEDSAVYLCASSLRRDSWIYEQYFGPGTRLTVT.